This T cell receptor beta chain was retrieved from a study of cytomegalovirus exposure and HLA in healthy donors. Vbeta (60) and Jbeta (13) primers were used in the PCR. Repertoires were generated with immunoSEQ multiplex PCR, while TCRdb's copy carries only in-frame clones and drops some. The profile shows 90,000 to 140,000 clones, approximately 86% of them singletons. General observations from the study: A missense variant in DCLRE1C was later tied to TCR beta V- and J-gene trimming. Generally TCR sequences proved uncommon, though certain public TCRs appeared in numerous donors.

To note about this clone: Its antigen is unknown.

Sequenced material: PBMCs. The clonotype was recovered from a young man in good health and CMV-seronegative.

As DNA, the CDR3 is TGTGCCAGCAGCTTTGTACGGGAGGGAGCAGATACGCAGTATTTT. This gives the protein CASSFVREGADTQYF. V and J are TRBV11-2 and TRBJ2-3; TRBD2 matches 8 bases. Losses at the gene ends were 3 bases for V and 4 bases for J; bases not matched to a gene: 6. CDR1 and CDR2 (germline): SGHAT, FQNNGV. CDR3 length equals 15 residues.